These 28 T cell receptor beta chains came from one sample sequenced in a study of cytomegalovirus exposure and HLA in healthy donors. The PCR was carried out with 60 Vbeta primers and 13 Jbeta primers. Using immunoSEQ multiplex PCR, the repertoire was profiled, and TCRdb retains in-frame clones only, with some absent. This table has 160,000 or so clones, around 82% appearing once. The specimen sequenced was PBMCs. All receptors derive from a man aged 45 to 65 in good health and CMV-seropositive.

CDR3 amino acids: CASSYFVRSNQPQHF. The CDR3 region has the DNA TGTGCCAGCAGTTACTTCGTACGGAGCAATCAGCCCCAGCATTTT. The rearrangement joins TRBV6-6 to TRBJ1-5; D is ambiguous. V lost 1 base to trimming and J lost 1 base, with 8 bases between them. The germline gives CDR1 MNHNY, CDR2 SVGAGI (reference sequence). The CDR3 totals 15 residues.

V is TRBV28 and J is TRBJ2-7; tentative D call: TRBD1 (6 bases). CDR3 length: 14 residues. The ends were cut back, 3 bases at V and 2 bases at J, with 11 bases in the middle. Germline CDR1 and CDR2: MDHEN and SYDVKM. CDR3 residues: CASSLRGNTYEQYF. The CDR3, as DNA: TGTGCCAGCAGTTTGAGGGGGAATACCTACGAGCAGTACTTC. The full variable domain, rest sourced from reference TRBV28 and TRBJ2-7, is DVKVTQSSRYLVKRTGEKVFLECVQDMDHENMFWYRQDPGLGLRLIYFSYDVKMKEKGDIPEGYSVSREKKERFSLILESASTNQTSMYLCASSLRGNTYEQYFGPGTRLTVT.

This clone came up a few times. The CDR3 DNA is TGTGCCAGCAGTTACTCAGGACTAGCGCGCGAGCAGTACTTC. Translating it yields CASSYSGLAREQYF. The rearrangement joins TRBV6-5 to TRBJ2-7; TRBD2 matches at 9 bases. In germline, CDR1 is MNHEY, CDR2 SVGAGI. The CDR3 sequence is 14 residues long. J lost 6 bases, V lost 0 bases, and 3 bases had no gene match.

The chain employs TRBV6-4 and TRBJ2-2; TRBD1 is a possible D gene (5 bases). The CDR3 spans 14 residues. V gave up 4 bases and J gave up 5 bases, with 11 bases separating them. CDR1 and CDR2 (germline): MRHNA, SNTAGT. The CDR3, as DNA: TGTGCCAGCAGTGTGGACATTACTACCGGGGAGCTGTTTTTT. Its protein product is CASSVDITTGELFF.

This clone was found a few times. V and J are TRBV7-2 and TRBJ2-3; 9 bases fit TRBD2. Germline V CDR1 and CDR2: SGHTA, FQGNSA. CDR3 length: 16 amino acids. V lost 3 bases, J lost 3 bases, and 7 bases stayed unmatched. The CDR3 loop is CASSLEAGGRTDTQYF. CDR3 DNA: TGTGCCAGCAGCTTGGAGGCGGGAGGGAGGACAGATACGCAGTATTTT.

This clone has only a few counts. J is TRBJ2-7 and V is TRBV10-1, with 9 bases aligning to TRBD1. This CDR3 spans 13 amino acids. Germline CDR1 is WNHNN and CDR2 is SYGVQD (reference sequence). The CDR3 DNA is TGCGCAGCTAGGGACAGGGCGGCCTACGAGCAGTACTTC. This gives the protein CAARDRAAYEQYF.

V gene TRBV5-1 combines with J gene TRBJ2-3; perhaps TRBD2 as D (7 bases). The V gene's germline CDR1 is SGHRS and CDR2 YFSETQ. Trimming removed 1 base at V and 8 bases at J, with 20 bases between. This CDR3 has 16 residues. The CDR3 reads CASSLSSGGAVGTQYF. The DNA of the CDR3 is TGCGCCAGCAGCTTGAGCAGTGGGGGGGCTGTAGGTACGCAGTATTTT.

V usage is TRBV7-2 and J usage is TRBJ2-7; D is possibly TRBD2 (6 bases). Germline CDR1 SGHTA, CDR2 FQGNSA. V lost 1 base and J lost 4, with 14 bases in between. CDR3 length: 15 residues. The CDR3 DNA is TGTGCCAGCAGCTTAGTTTCTGGGACTCAGTACGAGCAGTACTTC. It is translated as CASSLVSGTQYEQYF.

This chain joins TRBV5-1 and TRBJ2-5; tentatively, D is TRBD2 (6 bases). The CDR3 runs 15 residues. Germline V gene sequence: CDR1 SGHRS, CDR2 YFSETQ. Between the trimmed V and J ends, which lost 4 bases and 0 bases, there was a span of 13 bases. CDR3: CASSGGGADQETQYF. CDR3 bases: TGCGCCAGCAGCGGAGGAGGGGCGGACCAAGAGACCCAGTACTTC.

The rearrangement uses TRBV7-3 and TRBJ2-3; 7 bases align to TRBD2. The length of the CDR3 is 14 residues. Trimming cost V 1 base and J 4 bases; bases outside gene matches: 2. From germline, CDR1 is SGHTA and CDR2 FQGTGA. In nucleotides, the CDR3 is TGTGCCAGCAGCTTAAGAGGGAGGGCAGATACGCAGTATTTT. As protein: CASSLRGRADTQYF.

This chain links TRBV27 with TRBJ2-2; D remains ambiguous. The germline V gene encodes CDR1 MNHEY and CDR2 SMNVEV (reference sequence). The CDR3 is made up of 14 amino acids. The V gene lost 3 bases and the J gene lost 1 base, with 6 bases spanning the gap. The CDR3 is CASSFRQNTGELFF. CDR3 nucleotides: TGTGCCAGCAGTTTTCGACAGAACACCGGGGAGCTGTTTTTT.

This rearrangement joins TRBV15 to TRBJ2-3; D uncertain. This CDR3 contains 13 residues. The germline gives CDR1 LNHNV, CDR2 YYDKDF (reference sequence). The ends were cut back, 0 bases at V and 4 bases at J, with 5 bases in the middle. The CDR3 spells CATSRDVADTQYF. The CDR3 DNA follows: TGTGCCACCAGCAGAGATGTCGCAGATACGCAGTATTTT.

The chain is built from TRBV28 and TRBJ1-1; D is ambiguous. Deletions cut 2 bases from V and 2 bases from J, with 15 bases between. CDR1 is MDHEN, CDR2 SYDVKM, per germline. CDR3 length equals 16 residues. CDR3 nucleotides: TGTGCCAGCAGTTTACCCGGGAACCCGAGAAACACTGAAGCTTTCTTT. It specifies CASSLPGNPRNTEAFF. The full variable domain, rest sourced from reference TRBV28 and TRBJ1-1, is DVKVTQSSRYLVKRTGEKVFLECVQDMDHENMFWYRQDPGLGLRLIYFSYDVKMKEKGDIPEGYSVSREKKERFSLILESASTNQTSMYLCASSLPGNPRNTEAFFGQGTRLTVV.

In this sample, this clone turned up a few times. The chain employs TRBV7-9 and TRBJ1-2, with D perhaps matching TRBD1 (5 bases). The CDR3 is 13 amino acids. Germline-derived CDR1 and CDR2 are SEHNR and FQNEAQ (reference sequence). The ends were cut back, 7 bases at V and 4 bases at J, with 13 bases in the middle. CDR3 DNA sequence: TGTGCCAGCAACCAACAGGAGAGCTATGGCTACACCTTC. Amino acid sequence: CASNQQESYGYTF.

The V gene is TRBV5-4, the J gene TRBJ2-7, with D perhaps matching TRBD1 (5 bases). There are 15 residues in the CDR3. Trimming cost V 1 base and J 9 bases, with 20 bases left between them. Per germline, CDR1 SGHNT and CDR2 YYREEE (reference sequence). CDR3 DNA: TGTGCCAGCAGCTTGACAGGCAGTACGGGTTTTGTGCAGTACTTC. Encoded protein: CASSLTGSTGFVQYF.

This clone has a handful of counts. V gene TRBV28 combines with J gene TRBJ2-2, with a possible D match to TRBD2 (5 bases). Trimming pared 11 bases from V and 0 bases from J, leaving 10 bases between. This CDR3 has 13 amino acids. CDR1 MDHEN and CDR2 SYDVKM come from the germline V gene. This CDR3 is CASRVTNTGELFF. The CDR3 region has the DNA TGTGCCTCGAGGGTGACGAACACCGGGGAGCTGTTTTTT.

J is TRBJ1-2 and V is TRBV6-5, with D maybe TRBD1 (5 bases). This CDR3 is 13 amino acids long. Per germline, CDR1 MNHEY and CDR2 SVGAGI. Trimming stripped 2 bases from V and 2 bases from J, with 6 bases between. CDR3 residues: CASSYGQNYGYTF. CDR3 nucleotides: TGTGCCAGCAGTTACGGACAAAACTATGGCTACACCTTC.

This rearrangement joins TRBV30 to TRBJ1-1; D not resolved. Germline V gene sequence: CDR1 GTSNPN, CDR2 SVGIG (reference sequence). Trimming removed 0 bases at V and 1 base at J, with 9 bases between. CDR3 length: 14 residues. The CDR3, as DNA: TGTGCCTGGAGTGTACATACCCGGAACACTGAAGCTTTCTTT. This encodes CAWSVHTRNTEAFF.

J is TRBJ2-5 and V is TRBV30, with 8 bases fitting TRBD2. The CDR3 runs to 17 residues. Germline CDR1 is GTSNPN and CDR2 is SVGIG (reference sequence). J was trimmed by 5 bases and V by 6 bases; bases with no gene match: 20. In DNA, the CDR3 is TGTGCCTGTTCCGGGCCGGTGGGGCTAGCGGGTTGGGAGACCCAGTACTTC. Amino acids: CACSGPVGLAGWETQYF. Combining the CDR3 with reference TRBV30 and TRBJ2-5 gives the whole variable domain SQTIHQWPATLVQPVGSPLSLECTVEGTSNPNLYWYRQAAGRGLQLLFYSVGIGQISSEVPQNLSASRPQDRQFILSSKKLLLSDSGFYLCACSGPVGLAGWETQYFGPGTRLLVL.

V is TRBV2 and J is TRBJ1-5; 8 nucleotides align to TRBD1. Germline values: CDR1 SNHLY, CDR2 FYNNEI. The CDR3 runs to 14 residues. After removal of 6 bases from V and 7 bases from J, the junction contained 8 bases not matched to a gene. CDR3 loop: CASRDGQGRQPQHF. The CDR3 DNA sequence: TGTGCCAGCAGGGACGGACAGGGACGCCAGCCCCAGCATTTT.

The chain has TRBV28 and TRBJ1-2; maybe TRBD1 (5 bases). CDR1 and CDR2 from the germline V gene are MDHEN and SYDVKM. Trimming took 1 base from V and 2 from J, leaving 8 bases between them. The CDR3 contains 14 residues. CDR3 sequence reads: CASSLSRGNYGYTF. As DNA, the CDR3 is TGTGCCAGCAGTTTATCTAGGGGAAACTATGGCTACACCTTC.

The chain has TRBV15 and TRBJ2-7; weak D call: TRBD2 (6 bases). Deletions cut 0 bases from V and 2 bases from J, with 23 bases between. Looked up from germline, CDR1 is LNHNV and CDR2 is YYDKDF (reference sequence). The CDR3 runs 19 residues. In DNA form, the CDR3 reads TGTGCCACCAGCAGAGATCCCCCCGGGGTTGGGACGGGAGCCTACGAGCAGTACTTC. This sequence encodes CATSRDPPGVGTGAYEQYF. The complete variable domain, with remaining parts taken from reference TRBV15 and TRBJ2-7, reads DAMVIQNPRYQVTQFGKPVTLSCSQTLNHNVMYWYQQKSSQAPKLLFHYYDKDFNNEADTPDNFQSRRPNTSFCFLDIRSPGLGDTAMYLCATSRDPPGVGTGAYEQYFGPGTRLTVT.

The chain employs TRBV18 and TRBJ1-4, with D possibly TRBD1 on 6 matching bases. Germline V gene data show CDR1 as KGHSH and CDR2 as LQKENI. This CDR3 is 15 amino acids long. V gave up 6 bases and J gave up 4 bases, with 15 bases separating them. In nucleotides, the CDR3 is TGTGCCAGCTCGGAAAGACAGGAGATTAATGAAAAACTGTTTTTT. It yields the protein CASSERQEINEKLFF. The whole variable domain, remainder taken from reference TRBV18 and TRBJ1-4, is NAGVMQNPRHLVRRRGQEARLRCSPMKGHSHVYWYRQLPEEGLKFMVYLQKENIIDESGMPKERFSAEFPKEGPSILRIQQVVRGDSAAYFCASSERQEINEKLFFGSGTQLSVL.

The rearrangement joins TRBV11-1 to TRBJ1-2; TRBD1 is a possible D gene (5 bases). Deletions cut 0 bases from V and 2 bases from J, with 10 bases between. The germline V gene has CDR1 SGHAT and CDR2 FQDESV (reference sequence). This CDR3 comprises 15 residues. CDR3 coding DNA: TGTGCCAGCAGCTTAGCGCTGGCAGGGAACTATGGCTACACCTTC. It is translated as CASSLALAGNYGYTF.

The chain links TRBV9 to TRBJ2-1; 11 bases agree with TRBD2. The V gene's germline CDR1 is SGDLS and CDR2 YYNGEE. The V segment lost 0 bases and the J segment 4 bases; nucleotides outside the gene matches: 3. The CDR3 spans 16 residues. CDR3 amino acids: CASSVGGTSGYNEQFF. CDR3 in DNA: TGTGCCAGCAGCGTAGGCGGGACTAGCGGTTACAATGAGCAGTTCTTC.

CDR3 loop: CASSPLAGGSYEQYF. CDR3 sequence (DNA): TGTGCCAGCAGTCCTCTAGCGGGGGGCTCCTACGAGCAGTACTTC. The V call is TRBV6-5, the J call TRBJ2-5; 11 bases are a match to TRBD2. The J call could be wrong; TRBJ2-7 is a better fit for the DNA end. Germline CDR1 reads MNHEY; CDR2 reads SVGAGI. The CDR3 loop spans 15 amino acids.

The genes are TRBV11-3 and TRBJ2-3, with 8 bases fitting TRBD2. The V segment lost 5 bases and the J segment 5 bases; nucleotides outside the gene matches: 6. This CDR3 is 14 amino acids long. Per the germline V gene, CDR1 is SGHNT and CDR2 is YENEEA. In nucleotides, the CDR3 is TGTGCCAGCAGCCCGGGGGGGGCCAGAGATACGCAGTATTTT. Amino acid sequence: CASSPGGARDTQYF.

V is TRBV4-2 and J is TRBJ2-7; 12 bases map to TRBD2. Per germline, CDR1 LGHNA and CDR2 YNFKEQ. There are 20 residues in the CDR3. Trimming at V came to 1 base and at J to 2 bases, leaving 15 bases not matched to a gene. The CDR3 nucleotides are TGTGCCAGCAGCCAAGGGACTAAGACTAGCGGGAGAACCTTCCCCTACGAGCAGTACTTC. It encodes CASSQGTKTSGRTFPYEQYF.